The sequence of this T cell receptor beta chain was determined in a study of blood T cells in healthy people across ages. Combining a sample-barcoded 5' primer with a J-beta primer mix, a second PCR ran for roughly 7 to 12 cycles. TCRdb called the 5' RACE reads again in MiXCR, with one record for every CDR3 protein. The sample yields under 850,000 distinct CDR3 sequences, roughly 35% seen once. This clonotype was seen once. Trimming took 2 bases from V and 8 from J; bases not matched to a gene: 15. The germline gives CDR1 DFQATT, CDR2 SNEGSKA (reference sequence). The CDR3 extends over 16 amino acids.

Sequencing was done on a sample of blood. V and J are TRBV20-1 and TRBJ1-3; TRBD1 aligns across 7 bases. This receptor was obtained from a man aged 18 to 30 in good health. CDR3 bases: TGCAGTGCTAGACGGGACAGCGCTATCTCCGGGGACACCATATATTTT. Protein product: CSARRDSAISGDTIYF.